The 8 T cell receptor beta chains below come from one sample, sequenced in a study of T cell repertoires in cytomegalovirus infection. Using its own MiXCR run on the reads, TCRdb lists one record per CDR3 protein. Among about 740,000 distinct CDR3 sequences listed, 35% to 45% were seen once. Sequencing input: PBMCs. Every receptor here comes from a human donor in good health (CMV status not recorded). Some clones in this sample may be carry-over from other donors' samples.

This clonotype was picked up a small number of times. This chain uses TRBV19 with TRBJ2-1; 8 nucleotides align to TRBD2. J gave up 0 bases and V 5 bases, and 18 bases lay outside the gene matches. Germline assignment: CDR1 LNHDA and CDR2 SQIVND (reference sequence). The CDR3 extends over 20 amino acids. CDR3 loop: CASSALGALSGINSYNEQFF. In nucleotides, the CDR3 is TGTGCCAGTAGTGCACTCGGGGCCCTTAGCGGGATAAACTCCTACAATGAGCAGTTCTTC.

This chain connects TRBV2 to TRBJ2-5, with D perhaps TRBD2 (5 bases). V gave up 3 bases and J gave up 1 base, with 9 bases separating them. The length of the CDR3 is 14 residues. Germline CDR1 is SNHLY and CDR2 is FYNNEI. The CDR3 here is CASSEWRSQETQYF. In DNA form, the CDR3 reads TGTGCCAGCAGTGAGTGGAGGAGCCAAGAGACCCAGTACTTC.

The V call is TRBV27, the J call TRBJ1-4; no clear D. Germline CDR1 reads MNHEY; CDR2 reads SMNVEV (reference sequence). Deletions cut 5 bases from V and 6 bases from J, with 10 bases between. This CDR3 contains 13 residues. As DNA, the CDR3 is TGTGCCAGCAGTCCACGAGTTGATGAAAAACTGTTTTTT. Translation: CASSPRVDEKLFF.

The rearrangement links TRBV19 to TRBJ1-1, with 10 positions matching TRBD1. Per the germline V gene, CDR1 is LNHDA and CDR2 is SQIVND (reference sequence). Trimming at V came to 6 bases and at J to 5 bases, leaving 6 bases not matched to a gene. CDR3 length: 14 residues. The CDR3 bases are TGTGCCAGTAGAACCGGGACAGGGGCTACTGAAGCTTTCTTT. The encoded protein is CASRTGTGATEAFF.

The chain uses TRBV4-2 and TRBJ2-3, with 15 bases fitting TRBD2. CDR1 and CDR2 from the germline V gene are LGHNA and YNFKEQ. Trimming took 7 bases from V and 2 from J; bases not matched to a gene: 13. The CDR3 consists of 19 residues. CDR3 DNA: TGTGCCAGCACCCCAACTCCAGGACTAGCGGGGGGGGACACAGATACGCAGTATTTT. Translation: CASTPTPGLAGGDTDTQYF.

V gene TRBV27 combines with J gene TRBJ2-7; D may be TRBD1 (5 bases). The V end lost 4 bases, the J end lost 2 bases, and 12 bases lay between the germline ends. The CDR3 length is 14 residues. Germline CDR1 MNHEY, CDR2 SMNVEV (reference sequence). CDR3 DNA sequence: TGTGCCAGCAGTTCCAGGGCCGAGCCCTACGAGCAGTACTTC. Its protein is CASSSRAEPYEQYF.

A word on this clonotype: A much larger clonotype is one base distant, so this may be a read error. The chain combines TRBV12-3 or TRBV12-4 with TRBJ2-2; D gene uncertain. Trimming shortened V by 6 bases and J by 3 bases, and 5 bases separated the two germline ends. This CDR3 has 12 amino acids. For the CDR3, the DNA is TGTGCCAGCAGCCAGTACACCGGGGAGCTGTTTTTT. Its translation: CASSQYTGELFF.

CDR3 nucleotide sequence: TGTGCCACCGGACGGAGCTATAATTCACCCCTCCACTTT. Residues: CATGRSYNSPLHF. V gene TRBV19 combines with J gene TRBJ1-6; D call uncertain. CDR1 is LNHDA, CDR2 SQIVND, per germline (reference sequence). V dropped 10 bases and J dropped 3 bases, with 10 bases sitting between them. This CDR3 has 13 amino acids.